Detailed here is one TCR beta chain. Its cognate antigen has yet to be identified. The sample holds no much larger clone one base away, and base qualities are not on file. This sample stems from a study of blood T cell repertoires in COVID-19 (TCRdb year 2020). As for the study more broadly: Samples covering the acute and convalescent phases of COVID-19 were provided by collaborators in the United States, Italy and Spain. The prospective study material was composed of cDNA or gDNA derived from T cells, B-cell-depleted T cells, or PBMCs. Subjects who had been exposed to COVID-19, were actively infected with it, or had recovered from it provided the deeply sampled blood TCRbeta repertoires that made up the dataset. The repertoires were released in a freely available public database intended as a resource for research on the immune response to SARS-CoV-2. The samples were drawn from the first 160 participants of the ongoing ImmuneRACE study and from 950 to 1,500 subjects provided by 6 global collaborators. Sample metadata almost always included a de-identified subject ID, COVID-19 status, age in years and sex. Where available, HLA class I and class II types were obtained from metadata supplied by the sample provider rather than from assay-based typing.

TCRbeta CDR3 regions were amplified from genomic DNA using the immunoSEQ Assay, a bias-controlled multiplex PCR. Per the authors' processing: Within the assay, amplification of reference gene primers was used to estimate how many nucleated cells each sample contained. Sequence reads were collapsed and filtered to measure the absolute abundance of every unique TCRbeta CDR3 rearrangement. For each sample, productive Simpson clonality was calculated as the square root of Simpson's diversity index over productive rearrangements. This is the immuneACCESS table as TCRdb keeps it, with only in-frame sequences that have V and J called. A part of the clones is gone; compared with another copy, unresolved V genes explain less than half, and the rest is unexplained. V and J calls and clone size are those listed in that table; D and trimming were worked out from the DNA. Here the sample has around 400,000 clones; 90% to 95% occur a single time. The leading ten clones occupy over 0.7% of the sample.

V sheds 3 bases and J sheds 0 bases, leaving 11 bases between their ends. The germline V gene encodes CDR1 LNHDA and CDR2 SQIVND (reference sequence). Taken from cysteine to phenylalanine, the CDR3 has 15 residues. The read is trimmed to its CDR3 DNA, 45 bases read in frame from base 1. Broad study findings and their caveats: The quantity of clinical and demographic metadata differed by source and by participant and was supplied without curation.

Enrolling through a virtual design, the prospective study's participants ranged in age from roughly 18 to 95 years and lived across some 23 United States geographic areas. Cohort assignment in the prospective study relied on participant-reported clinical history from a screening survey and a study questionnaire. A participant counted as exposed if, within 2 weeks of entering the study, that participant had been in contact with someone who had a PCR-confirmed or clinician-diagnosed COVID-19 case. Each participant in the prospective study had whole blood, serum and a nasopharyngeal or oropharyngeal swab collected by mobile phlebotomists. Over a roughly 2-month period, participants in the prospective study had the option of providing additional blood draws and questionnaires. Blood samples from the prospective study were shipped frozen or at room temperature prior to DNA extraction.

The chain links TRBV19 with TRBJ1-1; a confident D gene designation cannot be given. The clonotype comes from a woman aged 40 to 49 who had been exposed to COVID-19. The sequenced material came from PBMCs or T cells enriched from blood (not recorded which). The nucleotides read TGTGCCAGTAGTATCCTCGGGTCGATGAACACTGAAGCTTTCTTT. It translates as CASSILGSMNTEAFF.